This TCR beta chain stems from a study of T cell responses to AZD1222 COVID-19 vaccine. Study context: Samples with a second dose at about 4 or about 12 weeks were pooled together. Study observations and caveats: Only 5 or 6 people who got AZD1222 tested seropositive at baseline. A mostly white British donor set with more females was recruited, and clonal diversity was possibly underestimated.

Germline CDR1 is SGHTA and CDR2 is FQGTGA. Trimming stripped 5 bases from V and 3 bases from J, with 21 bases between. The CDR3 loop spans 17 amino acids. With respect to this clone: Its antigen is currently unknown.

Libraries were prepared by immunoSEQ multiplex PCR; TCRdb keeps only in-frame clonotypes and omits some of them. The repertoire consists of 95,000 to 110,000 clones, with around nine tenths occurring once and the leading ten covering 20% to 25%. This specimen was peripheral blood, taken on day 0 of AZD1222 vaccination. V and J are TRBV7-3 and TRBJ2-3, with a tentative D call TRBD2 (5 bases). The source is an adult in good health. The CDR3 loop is CASSPGSGITITDTQYF. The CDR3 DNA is TGTGCCAGCAGCCCTGGGAGCGGCATCACTATAACAGATACGCAGTATTTT.